The next 7 T cell receptor beta chains were all read from a single sample in a study of blood T cell repertoires in COVID-19. Repertoires were generated with immunoSEQ multiplex PCR, while TCRdb's copy carries only in-frame clones and drops some. The data hold tens of thousands of clones, with around 83% observed a single time. Material for sequencing was peripheral blood. These receptors were obtained from a man aged 50 to 59 with COVID-19, enrolled during active disease.

The V call is TRBV11-2, the J call TRBJ2-1; 12 bases fit TRBD2. Germline V gene lookup returns CDR1 SGHAT and CDR2 FQNNGV. The J segment lost 6 bases and the V segment lost 8 bases, leaving 14 bases of the junction unmatched. This CDR3 is 17 amino acids long. The CDR3 DNA reads TGTGCCAGCTCGAAGGCTGGGTCTAGCGGGAGGGCCAATGAGCAGTTCTTC. This sequence encodes CASSKAGSSGRANEQFF.

The chain has TRBV6-6 and TRBJ1-3, with 9 bases identical to TRBD1. Germline CDR1 is MNHNY and CDR2 is SVGAGI (reference sequence). The V gene end was trimmed by 4 bases and the J gene end by 4 bases; junction bases not matched to a gene: 8. The CDR3 is 16 amino acids. The CDR3 DNA sequence: TGTGCCAGCAGTTCCGGGACAGGGCTAGGAGGAAACACCATATATTTT. Translated: CASSSGTGLGGNTIYF.

By frequency in the sample, this clone is medium-sized. The rearrangement joins TRBV27 to TRBJ2-7; D remains ambiguous. Germline lookup yields CDR1 MNHEY and CDR2 SMNVEV (reference sequence). The germline V and J ends were trimmed by 5 bases and 0 bases, with 11 bases remaining between them. The CDR3 consists of 14 residues. The CDR3 region is CASSPFSSSYEQYF. For the CDR3, the DNA is TGTGCCAGCAGTCCTTTCTCGAGCTCCTACGAGCAGTACTTC.

The chain is built from TRBV5-1 and TRBJ1-3; D is perhaps TRBD1 (5 bases). V lost 1 base to trimming and J lost 4 bases, with 12 bases between them. Germline CDR1 and CDR2: SGHRS and YFSETQ. The CDR3 contains 15 residues. CDR3 sequence: CASSLRPGLGNTIYF. Here the CDR3 DNA reads TGCGCCAGCAGCTTGAGGCCAGGGTTAGGAAACACCATATATTTT.

The chain recombines TRBV5-1 with TRBJ2-2, with a tentative D call TRBD2 (5 bases). Per the germline V gene, CDR1 is SGHRS and CDR2 is YFSETQ. The CDR3 is 13 amino acids. Trimming took off 5 bases at V and 5 bases at J, with 10 bases between the two ends. CDR3 DNA: TGCGCCAGCAGGCTTGACTATACCGGGGAGCTGTTTTTT. Protein product: CASRLDYTGELFF.

This chain joins TRBV6-5 and TRBJ2-1, with a tentative D call TRBD2 (5 bases). Germline values: CDR1 MNHEY, CDR2 SVGAGI. CDR3 length: 11 residues. V was shortened by 4 bases and J by 10 bases, with 8 bases between the two germline ends. CDR3 sequence reads: CASSSGYEQFF. CDR3 in DNA: TGTGCCAGCAGTTCGGGATACGAGCAGTTCTTC.

This rearrangement joins TRBV28 to TRBJ1-3; the D gene is possibly TRBD1 (5 bases). V lost 5 bases and J 0 bases, leaving 11 bases between the germline ends. The CDR3 has 15 amino acids. Germline V gene sequence: CDR1 MDHEN, CDR2 SYDVKM. The CDR3 sequence is CASSKGGDSGNTIYF. The DNA for the CDR3 is TGTGCCAGCAGTAAGGGAGGGGACTCTGGAAACACCATATATTTT.